A selection of T cell receptor beta chains follows, all from one sample in a study of blood T cell repertoires in COVID-19. Clones were read by immunoSEQ multiplex PCR, and TCRdb kept only the in-frame ones, dropping some. The data contain about 190,000 clones, around 79% of them singletons. The sequencing sample was made of peripheral blood. Receptors originate from a woman aged 50 to 60 with acute or convalescent COVID-19. Each CDR3 is given with its conserved first and last residue. A D gene is named only where the DNA matches it firmly. Clone size is shown for a subset of rows, as once, few, many or a class of expanded clone.

V gene	clone size	D gene	J gene	CDR3 DNA	CDR3 protein
TRBV23-1	.	.	TRBJ1-4	TGCGCCAGCAGTCCTAAAGGAGGGCAATCACGGGAAAAACTGTTTTTT	CASSPKGGQSREKLFF
TRBV28	once	TRBD2	TRBJ2-1	TGTGCCAGCATTAGGTCGGGGGGGTCCTACAATGAGCAGTTCTTC	CASIRSGGSYNEQFF
TRBV7-9	.	TRBD2	TRBJ2-7	TGTGCCAGCAGCCTCGGGACTAGACCCTACGAGCAGTACTTC	CASSLGTRPYEQYF
TRBV28	.	.	TRBJ2-7	TGTGCCAGCAGTTTAGTGGCGGGTCAATCTTACGAGCAGTACTTC	CASSLVAGQSYEQYF
TRBV7-9	.	.	TRBJ1-2	TGTGCCAGCAGCATCAACAGGGTCCTCTATGGCTACACCTTC	CASSINRVLYGYTF
TRBV7-2	.	TRBD1	TRBJ1-6	TGTGCCAGCAGCGAAACCGGGACAGGGCATTATAATTCACCCCTCCACTTT	CASSETGTGHYNSPLHF
TRBV30	.	.	TRBJ2-1	TGTGCCTGGAGTCCCACCCTAAGGGGTAGCTCCTACAATGAGCAGTTCTTC	CAWSPTLRGSSYNEQFF
TRBV6-5	.	.	TRBJ1-1	TGTGCCAGCAGGAGCGGACAGCTGAACACTGAAGCTTTCTTT	CASRSGQLNTEAFF
TRBV24-1	.	.	TRBJ1-1	TGTGCCACCAGTGTTACAGGGCGCACTGAAGCTTTCTTT	CATSVTGRTEAFF
TRBV7-8	.	TRBD2	TRBJ2-7	TGTGCCAGCAGCTTACCGGCTAGCGGGAGCTACGAGCAGTACTTC	CASSLPASGSYEQYF
TRBV9	few	.	TRBJ2-2	TGTGCCAGTCTAAGAGGGGGGAACACCGGGGAGCTGTTTTTT	CASLRGGNTGELFF
TRBV3-1/TRBV3-2	once	TRBD2	TRBJ2-7	TGTGCCAGCAGCCAAGGGCTAGCGGGAGCCTACGAGCAGTACTTC	CASSQGLAGAYEQYF
TRBV7-8	.	TRBD1	TRBJ2-1	TGTGCCAGCAGCTTAGGACAGGGTGTGTCCTACAATGAGCAGTTCTTC	CASSLGQGVSYNEQFF
TRBV7-2	.	.	TRBJ1-2	TGTGCCAGCAGCGGTAGTGCAGGCCTTAACTATGGCTACACCTTC	CASSGSAGLNYGYTF
TRBV2	.	.	TRBJ1-6	TGTGCCAGCAGTGAAGCGGGGAGGGGAAATTCACCCCTCCACTTT	CASSEAGRGNSPLHF
TRBV7-8	few	.	TRBJ1-6	TGTGCCAGCAGCCTTAGCTCCTATAATTCACCCCTCCACTTT	CASSLSSYNSPLHF
TRBV7-9	.	TRBD1	TRBJ2-1	TGTGCCAGCAGCTTAGGCGGGACAGGGAAAAATGAGCAGTTCTTC	CASSLGGTGKNEQFF
TRBV19	.	.	TRBJ1-2	TGTGCCAGTACGAATCCGGCTATAGCGGGTGGCTACACCTTC	CASTNPAIAGGYTF
TRBV19	.	TRBD2	TRBJ2-1	TGTGCCAGTAGTGGTCAAGGGAGCGGGAGAAACAATGAGCAGTTCTTC	CASSGQGSGRNNEQFF
TRBV21-1	.	.	TRBJ1-2	TGTGCCAGCAGCAAAAATCGAACGAGCGACGTCCCCAATGGCTACACCTTC	CASSKNRTSDVPNGYTF
TRBV7-9	few	TRBD1	TRBJ1-1	TGTGCCAGCAGCCCGGGACAGGCAGCAGGAACAGCTTTCTTT	CASSPGQAAGTAFF
TRBV18	.	.	TRBJ1-1	TGTGCCAGCTCACCCTCGACAGGAATGAACACTGAAGCTTTCTTT	CASSPSTGMNTEAFF
TRBV18	.	.	TRBJ2-3	TGTGCCAGCTCACCGGGAGGACTCACAGATACGCAGTATTTT	CASSPGGLTDTQYF
TRBV14	.	.	TRBJ1-1	TGTGCCAGCAGCCAAGGACAGATGAACACTGAAGCTTTCTTT	CASSQGQMNTEAFF
TRBV29-1	.	TRBD2	TRBJ2-7	TGCAGCGCTCTAGCGGCAGCTAGGCTCGAGCAGTACTTC	CSALAAARLEQYF
TRBV25-1	.	.	TRBJ1-3	TGTGCCAGCAGTGAATTAGGGACTTTGGAAAACACCATATATTTT	CASSELGTLENTIYF
TRBV6-1	once	.	TRBJ1-5	TGTGCCAGCAGTGAAGTCCCCCGCCGCGAACAGCCCCAGCATTTT	CASSEVPRREQPQHF
TRBV24-1	.	TRBD1	TRBJ2-1	TGTGCCACCTCCCCGGACAGGGGGACCTACAATGAGCAGTTCTTC	CATSPDRGTYNEQFF
TRBV27	.	TRBD1	TRBJ2-1	TGTGCCAGCAACAGGGGGAATGAGCAGTTCTTC	CASNRGNEQFF